The entry below describes one TCR beta chain. Its antigen remains undetermined. The sequence runs out 3 residues before the end of the CDR3; the remainder is reconstructed from the germline J gene. This specimen belongs to a study of T cells in women clearing cervical HPV infection (dated by TCRdb to between 2017 and 2018). About the full investigation: The cases were 20 to 25 women with histologically confirmed HPV16-related CIN3 or worse, and 2 of those women had invasive cancers. Five blinded duplicates per group were added as quality controls, so that approximately 60 samples were obtained: 50 or so participants and approximately 10 replicates. This exploratory proof-of-principle case-control study, nested within the Guanacaste HPV Natural History Study in Costa Rica, compared TCR repertoires among women with different cervical HPV16 outcomes. Cases had a median age of approximately 34 years and controls had a median age of around 40, with no significant differences in baseline characteristics. Cases and controls were matched on year of sample collection and on age within five years. The parent cohort enrolled 8,500 to 13,000 women aged 18 or older in Guanacaste, Costa Rica, during about 1993 to 1994 and followed them for seven to eight years. Case blood was taken at the visit when the lesion was first identified, whereas control blood was taken when infection was no longer detected. Among cases, blood sampling came a median of almost 150 days after lesion detection, with an interquartile range of about 80 to 230 days. Controls were around 25 women whose single incident HPV16 infection cleared within 12 months without precancer or cancer developing. Since only a few of the women had HLA typing available, the possibility that HLA type was acting as a confounder could not be ruled out. The paper as a whole reports these results and caveats: CIN3+ cases had significantly higher TCR repertoire richness than controls across sequencing depths, but evenness did not differ between the groups. Cases had lower TRBV6-7 relative abundance than controls (0.11% versus 0.16%; Bonferroni P = 0.0008). Because of the cross-sectional design, the study could not determine whether the associations came before infection or resulted from infection, and neither effector/memory subsets nor HPV-specific T cells were isolated. Random forest classifiers combining richness and V gene abundances distinguished cases from controls with an estimated AUC of about 0.79. Because the number of T cells per sample was unknown, the richness differences could reflect varying T-cell content rather than repertoire biology.

Every participant had a single incident cervical HPV16 infection, and prevalent HPV16 infections were excluded. Cervical HPV DNA was detected with MY09/MY11 PCR, and genotyping was done by dot-blot hybridization. Approximately 15 mL of heparinized blood was centrifuged, after which the buffy coat was aliquoted, frozen at -30 degrees C, and then stored at -80 degrees C. QIAGEN kits were used to extract genomic DNA from the buffy coat specimens. CDR3 length: 15 amino acids, cysteine to phenylalanine. The 36 bases shown cover part of the CDR3, and their frame starts at base 1. Per the germline V gene, SGHDT is the CDR1 and YYEEEE is the CDR2. V ends up 4 bases short and J 4 bases short, with an unmatched junction base count of 9. TCR beta CDR3 regions were amplified by multiplex PCR from an average of roughly 1,200 ng genomic DNA per sample using the immunoSEQ assay. The assay corrected primer bias using a complete synthetic TCR repertoire to establish an amplification baseline. Amplicons were sequenced on the Illumina platform. Regarding the original processing steps: Sequences were error-corrected by clustering with frequency ratios and a modified nearest-neighbor algorithm, then analyzed in the immunoSEQ Analyzer with IMGT gene definitions. At each rarefaction depth, TCR richness and evenness were averaged across 20 rarefaction repeats, and any sample with fewer sequences than the depth was left out. Wilcoxon rank sum tests with FDR correction were used to compare relative abundances of V, D and J genes between the groups. Blinded duplicates gave an intraclass correlation of approximately 96% for TCR richness and an average of roughly 82% across roughly 69 gene segments. As stored in TCRdb, this immuneACCESS dataset retains in-frame rearrangements with V and J assigned. A fraction of the clones does not appear; measured against another copy, unresolved V genes explain less than half of the discrepancy, and the remainder lacks a known reason. V and J calls and clone size are as listed in that table; D and trimming were resolved from the DNA. This sample's table lists 25,000 to 35,000 clones. Approximately 8.4% of the sample rests with the top ten.

Sequencing was carried out using blood buffy coat. The chain joins TRBV5-6 to TRBJ2-5; TRBD1 matches 8 bases in the middle. The TCR was taken from a woman aged 18-70 years with a cervical HPV16 infection that either progressed to CIN3+ or cleared (not recorded which). CDR3 reads: CASSIGTGGVETQYF. CDR3 DNA, as far as it was read: TGTGCCAGCAGCATTGGCACAGGGGGAGTAGAGACC.